The clone carrying this T cell receptor (beta chain) was observed a few times. Its target is unknown. Per the germline V gene, CDR1 is SGHRS and CDR2 is YFSETQ. The ends lost 4 bases at V and 0 bases at J; junction bases unmatched: 0. The CDR3 extends over 13 amino acids. This specimen comes from a study of post-analysis software for immune sequencing data. Findings and caveats of the study: Normalized Chao1 diversity was significantly lower in multiple sclerosis patients than in controls. Batch-mates among the samples co-clustered strongly by F measure. In patients, TRBV5-6, TRBV5-1 and TRBV20-1 belonged to four or five TRBV segments found more frequently than in controls.

Included in the TCR beta cDNA libraries were unique molecular identifiers. One entry per CDR3 protein, called by TCRdb with MiXCR from the PCR reads. This sample has about 810,000 distinct CDR3 sequences, with around 50% found just once. The V gene is TRBV5-1, the J gene TRBJ2-5; TRBD2 agrees at 7 bases. This clonotype originated in a girl aged 5 to 17 with multiple sclerosis. Source material: blood. The CDR3 DNA is TGCGCCAGCAGCCGGGGGGACCAAGAGACCCAGTACTTC. It specifies CASSRGDQETQYF.